Sequencing of this T cell receptor (beta chain) was carried out in a study of blood T cell repertoires in COVID-19. Across the whole study: Nucleic acid was either cDNA or gDNA, and it came from T cells, B-cell-depleted T cells, or PBMCs.

The CDR3 runs 15 residues. The V gene lost 0 bases and the J gene lost 7 bases, with 13 bases spanning the gap. CDR1 and CDR2 (germline): LNHDA, SQIVND (reference sequence). Original handling: Amplification of reference gene primers was used by the study to estimate nucleated cell counts. The method was immunoSEQ multiplex PCR; TCRdb's version includes in-frame clones alone and lacks a portion of them. Clonal size and the V and J genes are those of that table, whereas D and trimming came from the DNA. The table shows about 420,000 clones, with around nine tenths occurring only once. Recruited during active infection, patients (from Seattle) were subsequently followed longitudinally. This clone has more than one count but fewer than ten.

Sequenced: peripheral blood. The chain employs TRBV19 and TRBJ2-1; D not resolved. The TCR sequence derives from a man younger than 35 with COVID-19, enrolled during active disease. CDR3 sequence reads: CASSIDPYSRNEQFF. The CDR3 nucleotides read TGTGCCAGTAGTATAGATCCCTACTCTAGGAATGAGCAGTTCTTC.